This TCR beta chain was obtained from a study of CD8+ T cells in alopecia areata (dated by TCRdb to the late 2010s). The study in broad terms: Treated patients were enrolled in an open-label pilot trial of oral tofacitinib at 5 to 10 mg twice daily for moderate-to-severe alopecia areata. Tofacitinib was given for 6 to 18 months, followed by 6 months of follow-up off drug to assess delayed response and recurrence. The SALT score, which quantifies the percentage of affected scalp surface area, was used to measure disease severity in treated patients. The study used high-throughput TCRbeta sequencing to examine T cell clonal expansion in alopecia areata, in both the C3H/HeJ mouse model and human patients. Scalp tissue and sorted CD4+ and CD8+ peripheral blood T cells from patchy and totalis/universalis alopecia areata patients and from healthy controls were covered by human TCRbeta sequencing. Biopsies were taken from tofacitinib-treated patients at baseline and at 4 and 24 weeks of treatment, and a later scalp biopsy was taken in several of the tofacitinib-treated patients. Scalp clonality was compared among normal scalp (n=4), patchy alopecia areata scalp (n=8), and alopecia totalis/universalis scalp (n=8). RNA came from the PAXgene miRNA kit for fixed scalp, the miRNeasy kit for PBMCs, and the RNeasy kit for mouse skin. Amplification of TCRbeta CDR3 regions was done by immunoSEQ multiplex PCR using 35 Vbeta forward primers and 13 Jbeta reverse primers. On the study overall, not on this receptor specifically: Lesional scalp, especially in alopecia totalis/universalis, showed higher clonality and more expanded CD8+ clones than normal scalp, suggesting antigenic drive. Compared with mice, TCR sequences shared between patients were less clear, possibly partly because of HLA diversity across the patient population. During tofacitinib treatment, many expanded lesional clones stuck around in both scalp and blood, and this persistence may partly explain why relapse happens after treatment is stopped. Scalp TCR repertoire analysis is complicated because resident alphabeta T cells in normal human skin are also sequenced, whereas mouse skin is dominated by gammadelta T cells. Because the treated cohort was small and had only one nonresponder, larger studies are needed to examine links between baseline CD8+ expansion and response. Tofacitinib significantly decreased scalp clonality and the number of expanded CD8+ clones among the top 100 scalp clones.

Reading from cysteine to phenylalanine, the CDR3 counts 13 amino acids. The entry retains the CDR3 DNA only, 39 bases that are in frame from base 1. From the germline V gene, CDR1 is MGHRA and CDR2 is YSYEKL. Cut back by 3 bases and 2 bases, the V and J ends lie 7 bases apart. According to the study, the label for this sample's treatment or condition signals: oral pan-JAK inhibitor, 5-10 mg twice daily. Peripheral blood and lesional scalp punch biopsies were obtained from patients with alopecia areata. PBMCs were isolated by density centrifugation and stained for CD3, CD4 and CD8, and CD4+ and CD8+ T cells were sorted on a FACSAria. The library was built by means of the immunoSEQ multiplex PCR assay. RNA was extracted from all samples and reverse transcribed into cDNA as template for TCR sequencing. First-strand cDNA was synthesized using SuperScript III with a 2:1 mix of oligo-dT and random hexamers. A synthetic immune receptor repertoire was used to measure amplification bias, and any remaining bias was corrected computationally. Processing in the source paper ran as follows. Raw reads were preprocessed to remove errors, and CDR3 was defined according to IMGT conventions as the region from the conserved cysteine to phenylalanine. Clonality was computed as 1 minus the Shannon entropy, with the entropy normalized by log2 of the number of productive unique TCRs. CD4 or CD8 identity of scalp clones was inferred by cross-referencing scalp TCRbeta sequences with sorted blood CD4 and CD8 repertoires. TCRdb carries this immuneACCESS record with in-frame sequences only. Its versions omit some clonotypes, under half of them owing to an unresolved V gene in the studies checked, with the rest unexplained. V and J calls and clone size are copied from that table; D and trimming were computed from the DNA. Here the sample has around 300,000 clones; 60% occur a single time. 0.75% to 0.95% of the sample is in the top ten clones.

A word on this clone: The target of this receptor is not known. Base qualities are not at hand, and no much larger clone is one base apart.

The material sequenced was CD4+ T cells sorted from blood, taken at roughly week 52, from a patient treated with tofacitinib. This receptor was taken from a human donor with alopecia areata. The chain was built from TRBV4-1 and TRBJ1-2, and the D gene may be TRBD1, 6 bases matching. The DNA is as follows: TGCGCCAGCAGCCAGGACAGAAACTATGGCTACACCTTC. Its coded protein is CASSQDRNYGYTF.